The subject of this entry is one T cell receptor beta chain. Its antigen is as yet unknown. Clones were read by immunoSEQ multiplex PCR, and TCRdb kept only the in-frame ones, dropping some. This sample has around 6,400 clones, with 74% found just once. These data come from a study of tumor-infiltrating lymphocytes in localized non-small cell lung cancer. The CDR3 runs to 14 residues. The ends were cut back, 3 bases at V and 10 bases at J, with 19 bases in the middle. CDR1 is SGDLS and CDR2 is YYNGEE in the germline V gene. Study-level results: Not all patients were TCR sequenced, owing to tissue quantity. No T-cell fraction difference was seen between IM1 and IM2 tumors. Tumors had more T cell infiltration than uninvolved lung, per TCRbeta sequencing and CD3 counts.

The source of this sequence is a human donor with non-small cell lung cancer. The sequencing sample was made of lung tumor tissue. The chain links TRBV9 to TRBJ1-2; D remains unclear. The CDR3 is CASSASTASLAYTF. The CDR3 DNA sequence: TGTGCCAGCAGCGCTTCTACGGCTTCCCTAGCCTACACCTTC.